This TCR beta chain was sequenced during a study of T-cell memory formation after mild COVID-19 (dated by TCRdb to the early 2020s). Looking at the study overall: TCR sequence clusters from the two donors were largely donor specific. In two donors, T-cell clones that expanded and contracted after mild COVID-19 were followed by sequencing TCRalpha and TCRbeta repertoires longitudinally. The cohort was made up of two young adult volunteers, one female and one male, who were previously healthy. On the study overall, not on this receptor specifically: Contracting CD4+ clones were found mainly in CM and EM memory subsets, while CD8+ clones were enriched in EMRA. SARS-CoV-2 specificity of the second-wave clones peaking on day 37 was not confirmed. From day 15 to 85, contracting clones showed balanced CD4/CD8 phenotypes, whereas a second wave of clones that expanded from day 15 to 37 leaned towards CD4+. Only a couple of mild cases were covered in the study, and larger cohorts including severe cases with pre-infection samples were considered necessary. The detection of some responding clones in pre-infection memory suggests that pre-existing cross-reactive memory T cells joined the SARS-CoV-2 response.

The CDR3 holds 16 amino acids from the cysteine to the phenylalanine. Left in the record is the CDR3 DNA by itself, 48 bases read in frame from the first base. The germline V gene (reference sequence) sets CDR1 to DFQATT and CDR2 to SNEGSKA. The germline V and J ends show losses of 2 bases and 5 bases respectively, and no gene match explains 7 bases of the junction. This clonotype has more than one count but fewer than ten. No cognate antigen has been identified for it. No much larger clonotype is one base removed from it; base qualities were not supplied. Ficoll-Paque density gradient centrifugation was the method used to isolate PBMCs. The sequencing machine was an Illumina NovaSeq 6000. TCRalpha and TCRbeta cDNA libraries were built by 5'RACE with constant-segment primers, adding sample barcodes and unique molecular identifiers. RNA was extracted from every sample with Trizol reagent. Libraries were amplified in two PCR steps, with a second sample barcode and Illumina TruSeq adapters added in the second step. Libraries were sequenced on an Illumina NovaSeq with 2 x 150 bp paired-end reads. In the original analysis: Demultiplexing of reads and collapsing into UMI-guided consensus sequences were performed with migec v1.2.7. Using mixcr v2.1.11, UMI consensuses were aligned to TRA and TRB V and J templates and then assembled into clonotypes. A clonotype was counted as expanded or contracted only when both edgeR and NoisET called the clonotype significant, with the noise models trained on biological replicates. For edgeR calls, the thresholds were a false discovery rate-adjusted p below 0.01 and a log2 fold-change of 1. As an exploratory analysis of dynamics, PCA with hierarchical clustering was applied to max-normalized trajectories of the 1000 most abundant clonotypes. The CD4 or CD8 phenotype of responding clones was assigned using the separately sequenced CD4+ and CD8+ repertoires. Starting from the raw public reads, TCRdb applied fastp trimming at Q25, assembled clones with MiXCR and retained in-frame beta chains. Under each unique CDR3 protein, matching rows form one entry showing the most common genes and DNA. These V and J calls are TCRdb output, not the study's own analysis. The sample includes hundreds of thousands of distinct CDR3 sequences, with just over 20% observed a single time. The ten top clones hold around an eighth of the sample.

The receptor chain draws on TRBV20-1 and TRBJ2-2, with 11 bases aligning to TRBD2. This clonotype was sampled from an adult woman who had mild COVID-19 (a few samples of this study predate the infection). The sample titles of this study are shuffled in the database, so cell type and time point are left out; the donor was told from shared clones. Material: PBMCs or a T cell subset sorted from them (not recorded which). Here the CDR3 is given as CSARLLAGDWTGELFF. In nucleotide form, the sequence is TGCAGTGCTAGATTACTAGCGGGAGATTGGACCGGGGAGCTGTTTTTT.